This T cell receptor beta chain was found in a study of T-cell reconstitution after alpha-beta-depleted transplantation in children. Unique molecular identifiers were used in preparing the TCRbeta library. TCRdb redid the calling of the PCR reads with MiXCR, one entry per CDR3 protein. The table has under 350,000 distinct CDR3 sequences, over 8% seen once; the top ten hold around 9.1%. The sample in question was PBMCs from the stem cell graft donor, obtained from the stem cell graft. The sequence came from a human donor who donated a stem cell graft to a child with SCID.

The CDR3 protein is CASSQGNRNTEAFF. CDR3 DNA: TGTGCCAGCAGCCAAGGAAATAGGAACACTGAAGCTTTCTTT. The chain couples TRBV3-1 to TRBJ1-1, with D hard to call. V was pared by 1 base and J by 1 base, with 7 bases between. CDR1 is LGHDT, CDR2 YNNKEL, per germline (reference sequence). The CDR3 loop spans 14 amino acids.